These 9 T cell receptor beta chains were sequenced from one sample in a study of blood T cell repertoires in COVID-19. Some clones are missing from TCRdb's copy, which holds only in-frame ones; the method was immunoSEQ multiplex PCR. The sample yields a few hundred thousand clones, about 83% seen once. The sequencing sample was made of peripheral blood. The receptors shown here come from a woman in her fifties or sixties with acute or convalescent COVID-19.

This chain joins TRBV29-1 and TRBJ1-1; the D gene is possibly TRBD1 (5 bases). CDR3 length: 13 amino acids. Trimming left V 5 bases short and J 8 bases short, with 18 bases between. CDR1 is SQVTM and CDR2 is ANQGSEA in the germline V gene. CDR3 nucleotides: TGCAGCGTTCAAGTGACAGTCCCAAGGGAAGCTTTCTTT. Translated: CSVQVTVPREAFF.

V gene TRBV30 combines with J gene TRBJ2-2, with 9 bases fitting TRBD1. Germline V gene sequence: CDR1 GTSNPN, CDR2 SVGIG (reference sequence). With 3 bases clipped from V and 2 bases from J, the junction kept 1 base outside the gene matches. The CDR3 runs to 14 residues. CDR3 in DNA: TGTGCCTGGAGACAGGGGGCTAACACCGGGGAGCTGTTTTTT. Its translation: CAWRQGANTGELFF.

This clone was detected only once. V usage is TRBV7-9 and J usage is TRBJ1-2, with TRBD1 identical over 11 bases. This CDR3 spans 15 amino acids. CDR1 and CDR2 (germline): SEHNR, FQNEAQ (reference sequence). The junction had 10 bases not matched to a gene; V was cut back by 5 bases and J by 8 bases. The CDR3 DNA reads TGTGCCAGCAGCCCCCTGGGACAGGGGGATTGGGGCTACACCTTC. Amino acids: CASSPLGQGDWGYTF.

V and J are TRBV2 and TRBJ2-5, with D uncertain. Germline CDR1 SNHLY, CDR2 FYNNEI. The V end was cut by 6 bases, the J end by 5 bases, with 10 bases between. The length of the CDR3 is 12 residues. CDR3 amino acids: CASRAFTETQYF. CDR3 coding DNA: TGTGCCAGCAGGGCCTTCACCGAGACCCAGTACTTC.

This chain's CDR3 is CASSIEGQFFTDTQYF. The CDR3 DNA reads TGTGCCAGTAGTATAGAGGGACAGTTCTTCACAGATACGCAGTATTTT. The chain has TRBV19 and TRBJ2-3, with 7 nucleotides matching TRBD1. Germline CDR1 and CDR2: LNHDA and SQIVND (reference sequence). The CDR3 totals 16 residues. With V trimmed by 0 bases and J by 2 bases, 5 bases remained unmatched.

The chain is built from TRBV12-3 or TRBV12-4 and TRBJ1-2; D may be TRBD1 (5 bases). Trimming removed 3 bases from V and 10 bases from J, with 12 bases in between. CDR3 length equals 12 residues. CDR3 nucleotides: TGTGCCAGCAGTTTCAACAGGCGCGACTACACCTTC. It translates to CASSFNRRDYTF.

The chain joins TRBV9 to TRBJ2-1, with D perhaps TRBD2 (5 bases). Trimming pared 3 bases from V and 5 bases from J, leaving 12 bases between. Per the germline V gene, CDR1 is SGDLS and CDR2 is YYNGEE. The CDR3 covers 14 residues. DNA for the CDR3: TGTGCCAGCAGCGATGGACTCTCAAACAATGAGCAGTTCTTC. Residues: CASSDGLSNNEQFF. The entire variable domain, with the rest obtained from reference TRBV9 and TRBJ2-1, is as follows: DSGVTQTPKHLITATGQRVTLRCSPRSGDLSVYWYQQSLDQGLQFLIQYYNGEERAKGNILERFSAQQFPDLHSELNLSSLELGDSALYFCASSDGLSNNEQFFGPGTRLTVL.

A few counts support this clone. CDR3 bases: TGTGCCATCAGTTCGACTAGCGGGGGGCCGACCACCGGGGAGCTGTTTTTT. Its protein product is CAISSTSGGPTTGELFF. This chain joins TRBV10-3 and TRBJ2-2, with 13 bases identical to TRBD2. The CDR3 consists of 17 residues. V shed 5 bases, J shed 4 bases, and the junction held 7 bases outside the gene matches. In germline, CDR1 is ENHRY, CDR2 SYGVKD.

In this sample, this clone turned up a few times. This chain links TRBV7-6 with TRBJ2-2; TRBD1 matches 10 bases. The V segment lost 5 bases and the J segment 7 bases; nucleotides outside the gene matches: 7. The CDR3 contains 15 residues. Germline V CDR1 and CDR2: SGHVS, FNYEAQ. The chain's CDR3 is CASSARDRGIGELFF. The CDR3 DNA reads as TGTGCCAGCAGCGCCCGGGACAGGGGAATCGGGGAGCTGTTTTTT.